Sequencing of this TCR beta chain was carried out in a study of shared clonotypes between healthy human individuals. The study, taken as a whole, reports: Compared with memory subsets, naive subsets generally had larger estimated richness. Represented diversity, genetic and exposure-history alike, was limited by few donors.

The assay was immunoSEQ multiplex PCR, and TCRdb's table has in-frame clones only and misses some. Of approximately 1.5 million clones listed, under 99% are singletons. In the case of this clone: The antigen is not known.

From CD4+ cells came CD45RA+ naive and CD45RA-negative memory subsets. With 5 bases removed from V and 15 bases from J, the gap between germline ends came to 23 bases. The CDR3 is 14 residues long. From germline, CDR1 is WSHSY and CDR2 SAAADI. Sequenced input: naive CD4+ T cells sorted from blood. The subset was: CD45RA+ positively selected. The TCR comes from a man aged 25 to 40 in good health. The rearrangement uses TRBV10-2 and TRBJ2-1; either TRBD1 or TRBD2 may supply D (5 bases each). CDR3 amino acids: CASSSNHPGDRRFF. The CDR3 DNA sequence: TGCGCCAGCAGTTCGAACCATCCCGGGGACCGACGGTTCTTC.